Listed below are T cell receptor beta chains from one sample, sequenced in a study of blood T cells in healthy people across ages. In TCRdb, the 5' RACE reads were re-called with MiXCR into one record per CDR3 protein. The data show approximately 2,000,000 distinct CDR3 sequences, with approximately 39% seen just once and roughly 24% held by the top ten. The source material was blood. These receptors were collected from a human donor in good health. CDR3s leave out the opening cysteine and the closing phenylalanine or tryptophan. Each record gives: CDR3 length, J gene, V gene, CDR3 protein.

>17|TRBJ2-3|TRBV20-1
SARDLRASGGLRTDTQY
>15|TRBJ1-1|TRBV12-3/TRBV12-4
ASTRGSGGGVNTEAF
>13|TRBJ1-1|TRBV29-1
SVEPRAAINTEAF
>12|TRBJ2-7|TRBV7-3
ASSLFTNSYEQY
>12|TRBJ1-2|TRBV4-1
ASSQRLGRHGYT
>13|TRBJ2-7|TRBV5-1
ASSSTPSGAYEQY
>13|TRBJ2-1|TRBV6-2/TRBV6-3
ASRPQGIDFNEQF
>11|TRBJ1-6|TRBV20-1
SAQDRAGSPLH
>12|TRBJ1-1|TRBV6-2/TRBV6-3
ASSYVFGRTEAF
>11|TRBJ1-2|TRBV7-2
ASSLSPEYGYT
>14|TRBJ1-2|TRBV7-2
ASRRGQGGNNYGYT
>10|TRBJ1-2|TRBV7-2
ASSLAYHGYT
>11|TRBJ2-7|TRBV7-9
ASSLGVAYEQY
>12|TRBJ1-6|TRBV7-3
ASSLKLAGSPLH
>13|TRBJ2-5|TRBV7-9
ASSPDGRIEETQY
>11|TRBJ1-4|TRBV29-1
SVGGQGNEKLF
>11|TRBJ2-5|TRBV29-1
SVAGQRAETQY
>11|TRBJ2-5|TRBV7-9
ASSQTGEEVRY
>14|TRBJ2-5|TRBV3-1
ASSQEGTGEQETQY
>15|TRBJ1-6|TRBV6-1
ASSPRFSGTANSPLH
>14|TRBJ2-3|TRBV6-6
ASSYSSGGIWDTQY
>12|TRBJ2-1|TRBV2
ASSGDRGPDEQF
>14|TRBJ2-1|TRBV7-2
ASSLMGGGALNEQF
>12|TRBJ2-7|TRBV4-3
ASSQQASSYEQY
>10|TRBJ2-1|TRBV10-3
AARGGEGVQF
>13|TRBJ2-4|TRBV5-1
ASSLGQRLKNIQY